This T cell receptor beta chain was recovered during a study of T cell responses to AZD1222 COVID-19 vaccine. Using immunoSEQ multiplex PCR, the repertoire was profiled, and TCRdb retains in-frame clones only, with some absent. The sample contains about 120,000 clones, about 92% of which appear only once. V was pared by 8 bases and J by 0 bases, with 17 bases between. The germline V gene encodes CDR1 MNHNS and CDR2 SASEGT. CDR3 size: 16 residues. Second doses at about 4 or about 12 weeks were pooled. V gene TRBV6-1 combines with J gene TRBJ2-1; D is unclear. Sequencing was performed on peripheral blood, taken 28 days after the second AZD1222 dose. This clonotype was sampled from an adult who received the AZD1222 COVID-19 vaccine. The CDR3 sequence is CASCGLGPGSYNEQFF. The CDR3 DNA reads as TGTGCCAGCTGTGGGCTCGGGCCAGGCTCCTACAATGAGCAGTTCTTC.